This passage covers 2 T cell receptor beta chains from one sample sequenced in a study of OX40 agonist ivuxolimab in advanced cancers. Sequenced by immunoSEQ multiplex PCR; TCRdb stores in-frame clones only, minus some. The sample includes tens of thousands of clones, around four fifths of them seen just once. Sample: CD4+ or CD8+ T cells sorted from blood, taken in a trial of the OX40 agonist ivuxolimab. Receptor source: an adult with an advanced solid tumor such as melanoma, head and neck, liver or kidney cancer.

The count of this clone is one. V is TRBV5-5 and J is TRBJ2-7; the D is unclear. V was pared by 3 bases and J by 2 bases, with 18 bases between. Germline V CDR1 and CDR2: SGHKS, YYEKEE (reference sequence). The CDR3 sequence is 16 residues long. The CDR3 region is CASSSPPGGWAYEQYF. In DNA form, the CDR3 reads TGTGCCAGCAGCTCCCCCCCTGGTGGTTGGGCCTACGAGCAGTACTTC.

The chain uses TRBV28 and TRBJ2-7; 15 nucleotides align to TRBD2. This CDR3 contains 17 residues. Trimming at V came to 3 bases and at J to 7 bases, leaving 10 bases not matched to a gene. CDR1 MDHEN and CDR2 SYDVKM come from the germline V gene. The DNA for the CDR3 is TGTGCCAGCAGTTTTAGGGGACTAGCGGGAGGAAACTGGGAGCAGTACTTC. Translation: CASSFRGLAGGNWEQYF.